This TCR beta chain emerged from a study of blood T cell repertoires in COVID-19. Study overall: Samples representing acute and convalescent COVID-19 were sourced from the United States, Italy and Spain. PBMCs, B-cell-depleted T cells, or T cells provided the cDNA or gDNA that made up the material.

Under the authors' procedure: For nucleated cells, counts were estimated from reference gene primer amplification. Method: immunoSEQ multiplex PCR; TCRdb's copy keeps in-frame clones and lacks some. That table furnishes V, J and clone size, whereas the DNA furnished D and trimming. The data hold 150,000 to 200,000 clones, with 85% to 95% observed a single time. Sequencing input: peripheral blood. The origin of this receptor is a woman aged 45-65 years with acute or convalescent COVID-19.

CDR3: CASSGVTGFNQPQHF. The CDR3 DNA follows: TGTGCCAGCAGTGGGGTTACAGGGTTCAATCAGCCCCAGCATTTT. This rearrangement joins TRBV6-4 to TRBJ1-5; tentatively, D is TRBD1 (6 bases). V lost 4 bases, J lost 3 bases, and 13 bases lay in between. The CDR3 runs to 15 residues. From germline, CDR1 is MRHNA and CDR2 SNTAGT.